A selection of T cell receptor beta chains follows, all from one sample in a study of regulatory T cells in long-lasting Graves disease. From the multiplex PCR reads, TCRdb called clonotypes with MiXCR, one entry per CDR3 protein. The sample yields 300,000 to 400,000 distinct CDR3 sequences, 18% seen once. The sequenced sample was peripheral blood mononuclear cells (PBMCs), obtained at new diagnosis, from a patient treated with antithyroid drugs. The receptors here all came from a female donor with Graves disease. The CDR3 runs from the conserved cysteine through the conserved F or W. D genes are given only for firm matches. Where a row states a size, it is once, few, many or the class of an expanded clone; other rows omit it.

CDR3 protein: CASGLLVHTNEKLFF; CDR3 DNA: TGTGCTAGTGGTTTGTTGGTTCACACTAATGAAAAACTGTTTTTT; J gene: TRBJ1-4; D gene: NA; V gene: TRBV12-5; clone size: many
CDR3 protein: CASGRLAGGTDTQYF; CDR3 DNA: TGTGCCAGCGGCCGACTAGCGGGTGGAACAGATACGCAGTATTTT; J gene: TRBJ2-3; D gene: TRBD2; V gene: TRBV2; clone size: many
CDR3 protein: CASTNGLYEQYF; CDR3 DNA: TGTGCCAGCACCAACGGCCTGTACGAGCAGTACTTC; J gene: TRBJ2-7; D gene: NA; V gene: TRBV25-1; clone size: NA
CDR3 protein: CASKLTSSNQPQHF; CDR3 DNA: TGTGCCAGCAAACTAACATCTAGCAATCAGCCCCAGCATTTT; J gene: TRBJ1-5; D gene: NA; V gene: TRBV12-3/TRBV12-4; clone size: few
CDR3 protein: CSARGTTRTTPVSTDTQYF; CDR3 DNA: TGCAGTGCTAGAGGCACTACCCGAACTACACCGGTTAGCACAGATACGCAGTATTTT; J gene: TRBJ2-3; D gene: NA; V gene: TRBV20-1; clone size: many
CDR3 protein: CASSAEGGRVGDEQFF; CDR3 DNA: TGTGCCAGCAGCGCAGAAGGCGGGAGAGTAGGGGATGAGCAGTTCTTC; J gene: TRBJ2-1; D gene: TRBD2; V gene: TRBV2; clone size: many
CDR3 protein: CASSLGHGGVYEQYF; CDR3 DNA: TGTGCCAGCAGCCTCGGACATGGGGGCGTTTACGAGCAGTACTTC; J gene: TRBJ2-7; D gene: NA; V gene: TRBV3-1; clone size: many
CDR3 protein: CSASRQNLLTEAFF; CDR3 DNA: TGCAGTGCTAGTCGACAGAACCTTCTCACTGAAGCTTTCTTT; J gene: TRBJ1-1; D gene: NA; V gene: TRBV20-1; clone size: many
CDR3 protein: CASSQTSGRGGETQYF; CDR3 DNA: TGTGCCAGCAGTCAAACCTCGGGCAGAGGGGGAGAGACCCAGTACTTC; J gene: TRBJ2-5; D gene: NA; V gene: TRBV12-3/TRBV12-4; clone size: many
CDR3 protein: CASSNPRQGARLELFF; CDR3 DNA: TGTGCCAGTAGTAACCCCAGACAGGGGGCGCGATTGGAACTGTTTTTT; J gene: TRBJ1-4; D gene: TRBD1; V gene: TRBV19; clone size: many
CDR3 protein: CASSRNRGGDNEQFF; CDR3 DNA: TGTGCCAGCTCACGCAACCGGGGAGGGGACAATGAGCAGTTCTTC; J gene: TRBJ2-1; D gene: TRBD2; V gene: TRBV18; clone size: many
CDR3 protein: CASGSPSLRDNTGELFF; CDR3 DNA: TGTGCTAGTGGTTCCCCCAGCCTCCGAGACAACACCGGGGAGCTGTTTTTT; J gene: TRBJ2-2; D gene: NA; V gene: TRBV12-5; clone size: many
CDR3 protein: CATSDPAGLEAFF; CDR3 DNA: TGTGCCACCAGTGACCCCGCGGGACTAGAAGCTTTCTTT; J gene: TRBJ1-1; D gene: NA; V gene: TRBV24-1; clone size: NA
CDR3 protein: CASSLGGMDGYTF; CDR3 DNA: TGTGCCAGCTCACTTGGAGGGATGGATGGCTACACCTTC; J gene: TRBJ1-2; D gene: NA; V gene: TRBV18; clone size: few
CDR3 protein: CASNGGRYYGYTF; CDR3 DNA: TGTGCCAGCAACGGGGGCCGGTACTATGGCTACACCTTC; J gene: TRBJ1-2; D gene: NA; V gene: TRBV11-2; clone size: NA
CDR3 protein: CASLRASGSHEQFF; CDR3 DNA: TGTGCCAGTTTAAGGGCTAGCGGGAGCCATGAGCAGTTCTTC; J gene: TRBJ2-1; D gene: TRBD2; V gene: TRBV19; clone size: many
CDR3 protein: CASSQALLTSGRPVGTYNEQFF; CDR3 DNA: TGTGCCAGCAGCCAAGCCCTTTTGACTAGCGGGAGGCCGGTGGGCACCTACAATGAGCAGTTCTTC; J gene: TRBJ2-1; D gene: TRBD2; V gene: TRBV4-2; clone size: NA
CDR3 protein: CASSAPWDSTEAFF; CDR3 DNA: TGTGCCAGCAGCGCACCCTGGGACAGCACTGAAGCTTTCTTT; J gene: TRBJ1-1; D gene: TRBD1; V gene: TRBV11-2; clone size: NA
CDR3 protein: CASSEQGTGLASRNEQFF; CDR3 DNA: TGTGCCAGCAGCGAACAGGGCACGGGACTAGCGTCCAGGAATGAGCAGTTCTTC; J gene: TRBJ2-1; D gene: TRBD2; V gene: TRBV9; clone size: NA
CDR3 protein: CASSFWGETETQYF; CDR3 DNA: TGTGCCAGCAGCTTTTGGGGGGAGACGGAGACCCAGTACTTC; J gene: TRBJ2-5; D gene: NA; V gene: TRBV7-8; clone size: many
CDR3 protein: CAIGIKDRGDNEQFF; CDR3 DNA: TGTGCCATCGGAATCAAGGACAGGGGAGACAATGAGCAGTTCTTC; J gene: TRBJ2-1; D gene: TRBD1; V gene: TRBV10-3; clone size: many
CDR3 protein: CATRLDRPRSGNTIYF; CDR3 DNA: TGTGCCACCCGATTGGACAGGCCCCGCTCTGGAAACACCATATATTTT; J gene: TRBJ1-3; D gene: TRBD1; V gene: TRBV27; clone size: many
CDR3 protein: CSARDRGQLNSPLHF; CDR3 DNA: TGCAGTGCTAGAGATCGGGGACAGCTGAATTCACCCCTCCACTTT; J gene: TRBJ1-6; D gene: TRBD1; V gene: TRBV20-1; clone size: few